This entry describes one TCR beta chain. Its antigen is undetermined. The investigators reverse transcribed all of the isolated RNA, so they sequenced expressed TCRB transcripts. The repertoire was sequenced with immunoSEQ multiplex PCR; TCRdb's copy has only in-frame clones and lacks some. The profile shows about 150,000 clones, about 7.8% of them singletons. These data originate in a study of beta chain features in type 1 diabetes. Points from the study as a whole: VDJ junctions sequenced from type 1 diabetes patients showed fewer insertions and more deletions. When cDNA is sequenced, cells with high TCR expression could be over-represented. The similarity of naive, central memory and Treg TCRB repertoires appeared greater among patients than among healthy donors. Type 1 diabetes patients had TCRB CDR3s that were shorter (moderately but significantly so) in all four CD4+ subsets.

CD45RO/CCR7/CD25/CD127/CD95/CD27 sorting isolated CD4+ naive, central memory, regulatory and stem cell-like memory cells. The CDR3 totals 16 residues. Input material: central memory CD4+ T cells from blood. The J gene is TRBJ1-6, the V gene TRBV21-1; the table's D call, TRBD1, has no DNA check behind it. TRBV21-1 is a pseudogene. The receptor was isolated from a woman in her forties with type 1 diabetes. DNA for the CDR3: TGTGCCAGCAGCAAAGTTTCTAGGAGACAGGGGACACCCCTCCACTTT. This translates into CASSKVSRRQGTPLHF.